The 10 T cell receptor beta chains below come from one sample, sequenced in a study of blood T cell repertoires in COVID-19. Method: immunoSEQ multiplex PCR; TCRdb's copy keeps in-frame clones and lacks some. Seen here are some 270,000 clones, 70% to 90% observed once, and the top ten hold 11%. The sample was peripheral blood. The receptor set was obtained from a woman aged 70-85 years with acute or convalescent COVID-19.

The chain combines TRBV29-1 with TRBJ2-7; D call uncertain. This CDR3 is built from 11 residues. Germline CDR1 SQVTM, CDR2 ANQGSEA. V was cut by 6 bases and J by 0 bases, with 6 bases left in between. Written as DNA, the CDR3 is TGCAGCGTCGGGTCCTCCTACGAGCAGTACTTC. Amino acids: CSVGSSYEQYF.

V and J are TRBV12-3 or TRBV12-4 and TRBJ2-2; D call uncertain. V was cut by 3 bases and J by 4 bases, with 6 bases left in between. The length of the CDR3 is 13 residues. CDR3 coding DNA: TGTGCCAGCAGTTTGTACTCCACCGGGGAGCTGTTTTTT. Translation gives CASSLYSTGELFF.

This clone was recorded a few times. This chain uses TRBV11-2 with TRBJ2-7; no reliable D call. The CDR3 length is 14 residues. CDR1 SGHAT and CDR2 FQNNGV come from the germline V gene. The V and J ends lost 1 base and 2 bases respectively, with 9 bases between them. CDR3 bases: TGTGCCAGCAGCTTAGGACACCCAACCTACGAGCAGTACTTC. This encodes CASSLGHPTYEQYF.

DNA for the CDR3: TGTGCCAGCAGCATAGGGGGAACGGACTATGGCTACACCTTC. Its protein is CASSIGGTDYGYTF. V usage is TRBV3-1 (or the pseudogene TRBV3-2) and J usage is TRBJ1-2, with a possible D match to TRBD1 (6 bases). Per the germline V gene, CDR1 is LGHDT and CDR2 is YNNKEL (reference sequence). The ends were cut back, 5 bases at V and 3 bases at J, with 13 bases in the middle. The CDR3 loop spans 14 amino acids.

This chain joins TRBV5-1 and TRBJ1-2; 11 bases fit TRBD1. Trimming cost V 4 bases and J 0 bases; bases outside gene matches: 5. Per the germline V gene, CDR1 is SGHRS and CDR2 is YFSETQ. The CDR3 covers 16 residues. The CDR3 nucleotides read TGCGCCAGCAGCCGCGGGACAGGGGGTACTAACTATGGCTACACCTTC. This encodes CASSRGTGGTNYGYTF.

The V and J genes are TRBV7-9 and TRBJ2-7; D is possibly TRBD1 (6 bases). V was trimmed by 1 base and J by 6 bases, leaving 13 bases between them. The CDR3 extends over 14 amino acids. The germline V gene has CDR1 SEHNR and CDR2 FQNEAQ (reference sequence). The CDR3 sequence is CASSLEVTGSEQYF. In DNA, the CDR3 is TGTGCCAGCAGCTTAGAAGTAACAGGGAGCGAGCAGTACTTC.

The V gene is TRBV5-6, the J gene TRBJ1-1; TRBD1 matches 9 bases. With V trimmed by 4 bases and J by 0 bases, 7 bases remained unmatched. Germline V CDR1 and CDR2: SGHDT, YYEEEE. The CDR3 spans 16 residues. Here the CDR3 reads CASSLGTGHMNTEAFF. The DNA of the CDR3 is TGTGCCAGCAGCCTGGGGACAGGGCACATGAACACTGAAGCTTTCTTT.

The CDR3 nucleotides read TGCGCCAGCAGCTTGGCCTTCGGAGATCAGCCCCAGCATTTT. This translates into CASSLAFGDQPQHF. The chain couples TRBV5-1 to TRBJ1-5, with no clear D. Germline V CDR1 and CDR2: SGHRS, YFSETQ. This CDR3 has 14 residues. Deletions cut 0 bases from V and 5 bases from J, with 9 bases between.

This rearrangement joins TRBV7-2 to TRBJ2-7; perhaps TRBD1 as D (6 bases). The CDR3 contains 13 residues. CDR1 and CDR2 (germline): SGHTA, FQGNSA. The germline V and J ends were trimmed by 3 bases and 5 bases, with 11 bases remaining between them. The CDR3 sequence: CASSLVGADEQYF. CDR3 sequence (DNA): TGTGCCAGCAGCTTGGTGGGGGCCGACGAGCAGTACTTC.

The genes are TRBV6-5 and TRBJ1-1; possibly TRBD1 for D (6 bases). The germline V and J ends were trimmed by 5 bases and 4 bases, with 17 bases remaining between them. From germline, CDR1 is MNHEY and CDR2 SVGAGI. The CDR3 has 15 residues. The CDR3 DNA reads TGTGCCAGCAGTCCGTCGGGGGGGACACCCACTGAAGCTTTCTTT. Translating gives CASSPSGGTPTEAFF.